This is a list of T cell receptor beta chains from one sample in a study of blood T cell repertoires in COVID-19. Assay: immunoSEQ multiplex PCR; the TCRdb copy retains only in-frame clones and omits some. Among 140,000 to 150,000 clones listed, around four fifths were seen once. Specimen: peripheral blood. These receptors came from a woman aged 40 to 50 with active or convalescent COVID-19. Both conserved end residues are part of each CDR3. The D gene is left open where the match is weak. Only some rows state a clone size, as once, few, many or a class for expanded clones.

j_call d_call v_call clone_size cdr3_aa cdr3_nt
TRBJ2-5 - TRBV28 once CASSSGQLYQETQYF TGTGCCAGCAGTTCCGGACAGTTGTACCAAGAGACCCAGTACTTC
TRBJ2-7 - TRBV7-7 - CASSLGPGKGYEQYF TGTGCTAGCAGCTTAGGTCCAGGGAAGGGCTACGAGCAGTACTTC
TRBJ2-7 TRBD1 TRBV7-2 once CASSLVEGAELGQYF TGTGCCAGCAGCTTAGTCGAGGGGGCGGAATTAGGGCAGTACTTC
TRBJ2-7 - TRBV7-9 - CASSLGTYEQYF TGTGCCAGCAGCTTAGGTACCTACGAGCAGTACTTC
TRBJ1-3 TRBD1 TRBV11-2 - CASSRRGPGTGAGNTIYF TGTGCCAGCAGCCGGAGGGGGCCCGGGACAGGGGCTGGAAACACCATATATTTT
TRBJ2-7 TRBD1 TRBV10-1 - CASRRTGGTYEQYF TGCGCCAGCAGGAGGACAGGGGGGACCTACGAGCAGTACTTC
TRBJ2-1 TRBD2 TRBV28 - CASSLHGVAGGNNEQFF TGTGCCAGCAGTCTCCACGGGGTAGCGGGAGGGAACAATGAGCAGTTCTTC
TRBJ1-2 - TRBV5-4 - CASSRDIQGNYGYTF TGTGCCAGCAGCCGCGACATTCAGGGAAACTATGGCTACACCTTC
TRBJ1-5 - TRBV19 - CASLGGGFSNQPQHF TGTGCCAGTCTCGGGGGAGGATTTAGCAATCAGCCCCAGCATTTT
TRBJ2-7 TRBD2 TRBV28 few CASSLSGGGSYEQYF TGTGCCAGCAGTTTATCTGGGGGGGGTTCCTACGAGCAGTACTTC
TRBJ1-2 - TRBV29-1 - CSVESTAGAFTYGYTF TGCAGCGTTGAATCAACGGCGGGCGCTTTTACATATGGCTACACCTTC
TRBJ1-2 - TRBV6-5 - CASSAYRSDLYGYTF TGTGCCAGCAGCGCCTACAGGTCCGACCTCTATGGCTACACCTTC
TRBJ2-3 TRBD2 TRBV27 - CATTRRASGRETDTQYF TGTGCCACCACACGTAGGGCTAGCGGGAGAGAGACAGATACGCAGTATTTT
TRBJ1-1 - TRBV19 - CASSPRRGAEAFF TGTGCCAGTAGCCCTAGACGGGGTGCTGAAGCTTTCTTT
TRBJ2-1 - TRBV7-7 - CASSLTLQTGGEQFF TGTGCCAGCAGCTTAACGCTTCAGACAGGCGGTGAGCAGTTCTTC
TRBJ1-4 TRBD1 TRBV5-4 - CASSPGGTTNEKLFF TGTGCCAGCAGTCCAGGGGGCACAACTAATGAAAAACTGTTTTTT
TRBJ2-1 - TRBV15 - CATSRGASEEEQFF TGTGCCACCAGCAGAGGGGCTAGCGAGGAAGAGCAGTTCTTC
TRBJ1-5 - TRBV6-6 - CASSHRRQPQHF TGTGCCAGCAGCCACAGGAGACAGCCCCAGCATTTT
TRBJ1-6 - TRBV5-8 - CASSRSHGKYNSPLHF TGTGCCAGCAGCCGCTCGCACGGGAAATATAATTCACCCCTCCACTTT
TRBJ2-7 - TRBV5-1 - CASSKGTGEQYF TGCGCCAGCAGCAAAGGAACGGGGGAGCAGTACTTC
TRBJ1-2 - TRBV24-1 - CATSDPGASLYGYTF TGTGCCACCAGTGATCCTGGGGCGTCCCTATATGGCTACACCTTC
TRBJ2-7 TRBD1 TRBV20-1 - CSASARSGQGIEQYF TGCAGTGCTAGTGCACGATCGGGACAGGGGATCGAGCAGTACTTC
TRBJ1-5 - TRBV6-5 - CASSYSGGSGQPQHF TGTGCCAGCAGTTACTCGGGGGGTTCAGGGCAGCCCCAGCATTTT
TRBJ2-5 TRBD2 TRBV20-1 - CSASVSGRAGETQYF TGCAGTGCTAGTGTTAGCGGGAGGGCCGGAGAGACCCAGTACTTC
TRBJ1-3 - TRBV3-1/TRBV3-2 - CASSQAHYHRAGNTIYF TGTGCCAGCAGCCAAGCTCACTATCACAGGGCTGGAAACACCATATATTTT
TRBJ1-2 TRBD1 TRBV28 once CASSWDRDSGYTF TGTGCCAGCAGTTGGGACAGGGACTCTGGCTACACCTTC
TRBJ2-7 TRBD1 TRBV27 - CASSFPGTGGTYEQYF TGTGCCAGCAGTTTCCCCGGGACAGGGGGCACCTACGAGCAGTACTTC
TRBJ1-2 - TRBV28 - CASSPGHRGTF TGTGCCAGCAGTCCGGGACATCGTGGCACCTTC
TRBJ1-2 TRBD1 TRBV5-1 - CASSEQGAFEYGYTF TGCGCCAGCAGCGAACAGGGGGCTTTTGAGTATGGCTACACCTTC
TRBJ1-2 - TRBV27 once CASSLQPGQTYGYTF TGTGCCAGCAGTTTACAACCCGGACAGACCTATGGCTACACCTTC
TRBJ2-3 - TRBV2 - CASSEATFPIF TGTGCCAGCAGTGAAGCTACTTTTCCCATTTTT
TRBJ2-3 TRBD1 TRBV24-1 - CATSDWGRGFSTDTQYF TGTGCCACCAGTGATTGGGGCAGGGGGTTTAGCACAGATACGCAGTATTTT
TRBJ2-4 - TRBV28 - CASSLAGPRAKNIQYF TGTGCCAGCAGTTTAGCGGGGCCACGGGCCAAAAACATTCAGTACTTC
TRBJ2-5 TRBD2 TRBV3-1/TRBV3-2 - CASSLGGDETQYF TGTGCCAGCAGCCTGGGAGGGGACGAGACCCAGTACTTC
TRBJ1-3 - TRBV30 - CAWSELREISGNTIYF TGTGCCTGGAGTGAACTGAGGGAAATCTCTGGAAACACCATATATTTT
TRBJ2-3 - TRBV2 few CASSESEGGGYSTQYF TGTGCCAGCAGTGAATCAGAGGGAGGAGGGTACAGTACGCAGTATTTT
TRBJ1-6 TRBD1 TRBV6-5 - CASRSGTGDNSPLHF TGTGCCAGCAGATCCGGGACAGGGGATAATTCACCCCTCCACTTT
TRBJ2-5 TRBD1 TRBV19 - CASSGRQGFVETQYF TGTGCCAGTAGTGGAAGACAGGGGTTTGTAGAGACCCAGTACTTC
TRBJ1-2 TRBD1 TRBV6-5 - CASSRQGVGYGYTF TGTGCCAGCAGTCGACAGGGTGTAGGCTATGGCTACACCTTC
TRBJ1-2 - TRBV10-3 - CAISGGGGASGYTF TGTGCCATCAGTGGTGGGGGGGGCGCCTCTGGCTACACCTTC
TRBJ1-2 TRBD1 TRBV5-8 - CASSWAGTANYGYTF TGTGCCAGCAGCTGGGCCGGGACAGCAAACTATGGCTACACCTTC
TRBJ1-1 TRBD1 TRBV12-3/TRBV12-4 few CASSLDRATEAFF TGTGCCAGCAGTTTGGACAGGGCCACTGAAGCTTTCTTT
TRBJ2-5 TRBD1 TRBV25-1 once CASSERRTGGRETQYF TGTGCCAGCAGTGAACGAAGGACAGGGGGCCGGGAGACCCAGTACTTC
TRBJ1-6 TRBD1 TRBV6-6 - CASSPSSQGGDFGSPLHF TGTGCCAGCAGTCCCAGCTCACAGGGGGGGGATTTTGGCTCACCCCTCCACTTT
TRBJ2-7 - TRBV6-1 - CASSEGRQQPYEQYF TGTGCCAGCAGTGAAGGGAGGCAGCAGCCCTACGAGCAGTACTTC
TRBJ1-2 - TRBV7-2 - CASRMSGSGTLYGYTF TGTGCCAGCAGAATGAGCGGGAGCGGGACCCTCTATGGCTACACCTTC
TRBJ1-2 - TRBV6-2/TRBV6-3 - CASSYSFSTRGPEWEGYTF TGTGCCAGCAGTTACTCGTTTTCGACAAGGGGCCCAGAATGGGAAGGCTACACCTTC
TRBJ1-2 - TRBV5-1 - CASSLEAGHPPGYTF TGCGCCAGCAGCTTGGAGGCAGGCCACCCTCCCGGCTACACCTTC
TRBJ1-5 TRBD1 TRBV10-3 - CAISEWGQGNQPQHF TGTGCCATCAGTGAGTGGGGACAGGGGAATCAGCCCCAGCATTTT